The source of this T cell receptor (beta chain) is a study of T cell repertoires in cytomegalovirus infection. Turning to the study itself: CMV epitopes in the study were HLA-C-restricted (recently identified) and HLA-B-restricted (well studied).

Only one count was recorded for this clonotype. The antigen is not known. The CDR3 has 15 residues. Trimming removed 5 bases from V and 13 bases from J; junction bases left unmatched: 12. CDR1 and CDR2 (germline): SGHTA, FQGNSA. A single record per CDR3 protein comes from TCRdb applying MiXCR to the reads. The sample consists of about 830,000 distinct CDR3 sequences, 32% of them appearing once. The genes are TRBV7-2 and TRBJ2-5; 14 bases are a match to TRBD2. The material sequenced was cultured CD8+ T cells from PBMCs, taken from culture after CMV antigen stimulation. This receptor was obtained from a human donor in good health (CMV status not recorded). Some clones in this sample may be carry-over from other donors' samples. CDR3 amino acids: CASSPAGTSGGLSYF. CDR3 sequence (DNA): TGTGCCAGCAGCCCCGCCGGGACTAGCGGGGGACTGTCGTACTTC.